This TCR beta chain stems from a study of radiotherapy plus CTLA-4 blockade in lung cancer (dated by TCRdb to the late 2010s). Study-level background: Among the enrolled patients, under 20% had an objective response, and 31% reached disease control.

General findings and caveats noted by the study authors: Early dynamic changes in blood T cell clones, together with increased serum interferon-beta after radiation, were reported as the strongest predictors of response. After treatment with radiotherapy and ipilimumab, TCR clones that originated in tumors expanded in peripheral blood.

The study evaluated CTLA-4 blockade (ipilimumab) given together with focal radiation therapy in patients who had chemo-refractory metastatic non-small-cell lung cancer. Library preparation used the immunoSEQ multiplex PCR assay. Sourced from immuneACCESS, this table was stored by TCRdb with only in-frame sequences that have V and J called. A share of the clones is absent; for the studies checked, an unresolved V gene accounts for under half, and the remainder has no known explanation. This sample comprises 60,000 to 65,000 clones, 77% of them detected only once. Together, the top ten hold 4% to 5.5% of the sample. Reading the germline V gene gives CDR1 SGDLS and CDR2 YYNGEE. At the junction V is shortened by 4 bases and J by 2 bases; bases outside the gene matches: 5. From its cysteine to its phenylalanine, the CDR3 spans 15 amino acids. Only the CDR3 DNA is retained, 45 bases long and in frame from the first base.

Turning to this clone: It lacks a known antigen. No per-base quality is available; no much larger clone lies one base away.

The sequenced sample was peripheral blood, obtained from a patient treated with radiotherapy plus ipilimumab. The V gene is TRBV9 and the J gene is TRBJ2-5; 10 nucleotides in the junction match TRBD1. The TCR originated in a human donor with non-small cell lung cancer who had a complete response to radiotherapy plus ipilimumab. The DNA sequence reads TGTGCCAGCAGCTCGGGACAGGGGTATCAAGAGACCCAGTACTTC. Translated, it reads CASSSGQGYQETQYF.